These 11 T cell receptor beta chains were sequenced from one sample in a study of Ad26.COV2.S vaccination and SARS-CoV-2 variants. Treatment: some 19 received Ad26.COV2.S at low or high dose, single or two shots; roughly five received placebo; per-sample allocation not given. Collection of the samples took place on day 63 after the first injection of vaccine or placebo. The protocol was immunoSEQ multiplex PCR, while the TCRdb copy is restricted to in-frame clones and leaves out a portion. The table lists 300,000 to 400,000 clones, 75% to 90% of them singletons, with about 4.6% in the top ten. The sequenced sample was peripheral blood, obtained in a trial of Ad26.COV2.S vaccine versus placebo. The receptors come from a person between 18 and 65 years old who received the Ad26.COV2.S COVID-19 vaccine or a placebo.

The CDR3 DNA reads as TGTGCCAGCAGCCGACCGACGCAGGGGGGCTTCAATGAGCAGTTCTTC. Translation gives CASSRPTQGGFNEQFF. This chain uses TRBV3-1 (or the pseudogene TRBV3-2) with TRBJ2-1; TRBD1 might be the D (7 bases). The CDR3 spans 16 residues. Germline V gene data show CDR1 as LGHDT and CDR2 as YNNKEL (reference sequence). V lost 4 bases and J lost 6, with 19 bases in between.

This clone was seen just once. The rearrangement joins TRBV4-2 to TRBJ2-7; 9 nucleotides line up with TRBD2. Germline V gene sequence: CDR1 LGHNA, CDR2 YNFKEQ. With 3 bases clipped from V and 0 bases from J, the junction kept 6 bases outside the gene matches. The CDR3 contains 16 residues. The CDR3 reads CASSQESSGVSYEQYF. DNA for the CDR3: TGTGCCAGCAGCCAGGAATCTAGCGGGGTCTCCTACGAGCAGTACTTC.

The gene calls are TRBV5-5 and TRBJ2-7, with 9 bases that match TRBD1. The CDR3 length is 15 residues. Per germline, CDR1 SGHKS and CDR2 YYEKEE (reference sequence). The V and J ends lost 4 bases and 2 bases, in that order; junction bases with no gene match: 7. The CDR3 region has the DNA TGTGCCAGCAGCGCGGAGGGACAGGGCCCCTACGAGCAGTACTTC. Translated: CASSAEGQGPYEQYF.

This clone was seen only once. The genes are TRBV4-1 and TRBJ2-1; 13 bases align to TRBD2. Germline V gene sequence: CDR1 MGHRA, CDR2 YSYEKL. CDR3 length: 17 residues. V shed 3 bases and J 4 bases; nucleotides not matched to a gene: 6. The chain's CDR3 is CASSHSRLAGGYNEQFF. DNA for the CDR3: TGCGCCAGCAGCCATTCCAGACTAGCGGGAGGATACAATGAGCAGTTCTTC.

The V and J genes are TRBV5-1 and TRBJ2-5, with D possibly matching TRBD2 (6 bases). Trimming took off 4 bases at V and 5 bases at J, with 12 bases between the two ends. Germline CDR1 is SGHRS and CDR2 is YFSETQ. This CDR3 is 13 amino acids long. This chain's CDR3 is CASSGGTVETQYF. The DNA for the CDR3 is TGCGCCAGCAGCGGAGGGACTGTCGAGACCCAGTACTTC.

This sequence joins TRBV7-5 and TRBJ1-5. TRBV7-5 is a listed pseudogene. The CDR3 consists of 15 residues. The CDR3 loop is CARSWRETGNQPQHF. CDR3 nucleotides: TGTGCCAGAAGCTGGCGGGAAACGGGCAATCAGCCCCAGCATTTT.

This rearrangement joins TRBV29-1 to TRBJ2-4; 7 positions match TRBD1. Per germline, CDR1 SQVTM and CDR2 ANQGSEA. The CDR3 contains 13 residues. Trimming cost V 4 bases and J 3 bases; bases outside gene matches: 3. CDR3 in amino acids: CSVARDSKNIQYF. The CDR3 coding sequence is TGCAGCGTTGCGAGGGACAGCAAAAACATTCAGTACTTC.

This clone appeared once. The chain has TRBV2 and TRBJ1-1, with TRBD1 identical over 8 bases. There are 11 residues in the CDR3. Germline assignment: CDR1 SNHLY and CDR2 FYNNEI. Germline trimming cut 8 bases from V and 9 bases from J; bases unmatched to any gene: 5. The CDR3: CASLRTGKAFF. The DNA for the CDR3 is TGTGCCAGCCTCCGGACAGGGAAAGCTTTCTTT.

This rearrangement joins TRBV19 to TRBJ1-5; 7 nucleotides agree with TRBD1. This CDR3 is built from 16 residues. CDR1 is LNHDA and CDR2 is SQIVND in the germline V gene (reference sequence). The V and J ends lost 2 bases and 9 bases, in that order; junction bases with no gene match: 13. CDR3: CASSITTGARASPQHF. DNA of the CDR3: TGTGCCAGTAGTATAACAACAGGGGCCCGCGCATCGCCCCAGCATTTT.

J is TRBJ1-3 and V is TRBV7-9, with D uncertain. CDR3 length: 16 residues. Trimming left V 5 bases short and J 0 bases short, with 14 bases between. Per the germline V gene, CDR1 is SEHNR and CDR2 is FQNEAQ (reference sequence). As DNA, the CDR3 is TGTGCCAGCAGCCTTTACGTGCCCAGCTCTGGAAACACCATATATTTT. It encodes CASSLYVPSSGNTIYF.

This clone has only one observation. This chain links TRBV11-3 with TRBJ2-3, with 7 bases fitting TRBD2. The V gene's germline CDR1 is SGHNT and CDR2 YENEEA. The CDR3 loop spans 13 amino acids. The V segment lost 4 bases and the J segment 4 bases; nucleotides outside the gene matches: 2. The CDR3 DNA sequence: TGTGCCAGCAGCTCTGGGAGGGCAGATACGCAGTATTTT. Amino acid sequence: CASSSGRADTQYF.